The 27 T cell receptor beta chains below all came from one sample that was sequenced in a study of regulatory T cells in long-lasting Graves disease. Time point denoted: persistent/refractory GD, antithyroid drugs over 5 years with positive TRAb. PBMC-derived RNA was used for the TCR library. The TCR beta library used iRepertoire HTBI primers with Arm-PCR amplification of CDR3. TCRdb used MiXCR to reprocess the multiplex PCR reads, holding one entry per CDR3 protein. Found here are about 470,000 distinct CDR3 sequences, less than 25% of them singletons; the top ten hold 7.8%. The sample here was peripheral blood mononuclear cells (PBMCs), taken when the disease was refractory, from a patient treated with antithyroid drugs. The source is a female donor with Graves disease.

This clonotype was observed at least ten times. This chain uses TRBV6-1 with TRBJ1-2; D is ambiguous. V was cut by 7 bases and J by 0 bases, with 15 bases left in between. Germline V gives CDR1 MNHNS, CDR2 SASEGT. The CDR3 loop spans 15 amino acids. The CDR3 sequence is CASTIDQAANYGYTF. CDR3 nucleotide sequence: TGTGCCAGCACCATTGATCAGGCTGCTAACTATGGCTACACCTTC.

This clonotype was seen a few times. The chain recombines TRBV7-9 with TRBJ2-7; 7 nucleotides line up with TRBD1. There are 13 residues in the CDR3. J was trimmed by 6 bases and V by 4 bases; bases with no gene match: 6. Germline V gene lookup returns CDR1 SEHNR and CDR2 FQNEAQ (reference sequence). The CDR3 DNA reads TGTGCCAGCAGCTCAACCGACAGGGTCGAGCAGTACTTC. This encodes CASSSTDRVEQYF.

This clonotype was recorded many times. The chain has TRBV11-2 and TRBJ2-7, with D unresolved. The CDR3 contains 11 residues. Looked up from germline, CDR1 is SGHAT and CDR2 is FQNNGV. V shed 5 bases and J shed 8 bases, with 10 bases lying between them. The CDR3 spells CASSPGGQQYF. CDR3 bases: TGTGCCAGCAGCCCAGGCGGACAGCAGTACTTC.

This clonotype was found a few times. The V call is TRBV7-9, the J call TRBJ2-7; D may be TRBD2 (5 bases). V was cut by 5 bases and J by 6 bases, with 20 bases left in between. The CDR3 has 15 residues. Per germline, CDR1 SEHNR and CDR2 FQNEAQ (reference sequence). CDR3 bases: TGTGCCAGCAGCCCGACACATCTGGGAGTAGTCGAGCAGTACTTC. Protein sequence: CASSPTHLGVVEQYF.

This clonotype came up many times. The V and J genes are TRBV3-1 and TRBJ1-5, with D unclear. Germline V gives CDR1 LGHDT, CDR2 YNNKEL (reference sequence). CDR3 length: 15 amino acids. The V and J ends lost 1 base and 4 bases respectively, with 11 bases between them. CDR3 bases: TGTGCCAGCAGCCAAGGGCACAGTACAAATCAGCCCCAGCATTTT. This encodes CASSQGHSTNQPQHF.

This clonotype was seen only a few times. The rearrangement links TRBV9 to TRBJ2-2; D may be TRBD2 (5 bases). CDR1 SGDLS and CDR2 YYNGEE come from the germline V gene. The CDR3 sequence is 15 residues long. The V end was cut by 0 bases, the J end by 7 bases, with 13 bases between. The CDR3 nucleotides are TGTGCCAGCAGCGTAGACAGTGGGAGTGACGGGGAGCTGTTTTTT. Its translation is CASSVDSGSDGELFF.

This clonotype came up a few times. V is TRBV5-8 and J is TRBJ1-6; the match to TRBD1 covers 10 bases. The CDR3 sequence is 16 residues long. CDR1 and CDR2 from the germline V gene are SGHTS and YDEGEE. V lost 3 bases and J lost 7; bases outside the gene matches: 7. CDR3 sequence reads: CASSSGQGGGNSPLHF. The CDR3 DNA sequence: TGTGCCAGCAGCTCCGGACAGGGGGGAGGGAATTCACCCCTCCACTTT.

This clonotype appeared many times. The CDR3 reads CASSFGVGTEAFF. CDR3 nucleotide sequence: TGTGCCAGCAGTTTTGGGGTGGGCACTGAAGCTTTCTTT. This sequence joins TRBV27 and TRBJ1-1; D is undetermined. V was pared by 3 bases and J by 4 bases, with 9 bases between. The CDR3 runs 13 residues. Germline V gives CDR1 MNHEY, CDR2 SMNVEV (reference sequence).

This clonotype has more than one count but fewer than ten. The chain carries TRBV14 and TRBJ2-7; 7 bases agree with TRBD1. J was trimmed by 4 bases and V by 2 bases; bases with no gene match: 8. This CDR3 is built from 15 residues. The germline CDR1 and CDR2 sequences are SGHDN and FVKESK. In DNA form, the CDR3 reads TGTGCCAGCAGCCAACGGGACAGCGGATGGTACGAGCAGTACTTC. Protein product: CASSQRDSGWYEQYF. The full variable domain, rest sourced from reference TRBV14 and TRBJ2-7, is EAGVTQFPSHSVIEKGQTVTLRCDPISGHDNLYWYRRVMGKEIKFLLHFVKESKQDESGMPNNRFLAERTGGTYSTLKVQPAELEDSGVYFCASSQRDSGWYEQYFGPGTRLTVT.

This clonotype has a count of ten or more. This chain connects TRBV28 to TRBJ2-2; 8 bases line up with TRBD2. V was pared by 6 bases and J by 5 bases, with 11 bases of the junction left unmatched. In germline, CDR1 is MDHEN, CDR2 SYDVKM. The CDR3 spans 16 residues. CDR3 in DNA: TGTGCCAGCAGCGTTGTTAGCGGGGCTGGAACCGGGGAGCTGTTTTTT. Translated, it gives CASSVVSGAGTGELFF.

This clonotype has more than one count but fewer than ten. The chain is built from TRBV5-4 and TRBJ2-7, with D perhaps TRBD1 or TRBD2 (5 bases each). The CDR3 has 13 residues. CDR1 and CDR2 (germline): SGHNT, YYREEE (reference sequence). V lost 4 bases and J lost 4, with 12 bases in between. CDR3 coding DNA: TGTGCCAGCAGCGTGGGACCGGAGTACGAGCAGTACTTC. Its translation is CASSVGPEYEQYF. Using reference TRBV5-4 and TRBJ2-7 for the parts outside the CDR3, the full variable domain is ETGVTQSPTHLIKTRGQQVTLRCSSQSGHNTVSWYQQALGQGPQFIFQYYREEENGRGNFPPRFSGLQFPNYSSELNVNALELDDSALYLCASSVGPEYEQYFGPGTRLTVT.

In this sample, this clonotype turned up many times. The genes are TRBV11-2 and TRBJ1-2; D remains ambiguous. The V gene lost 0 bases and the J gene lost 4 bases, with 15 bases spanning the gap. Germline V gives CDR1 SGHAT, CDR2 FQNNGV. The CDR3 has 16 residues. The CDR3, as DNA: TGTGCCAGCAGCTTAGATCTTGGGTATTCGTCCTATGGCTACACCTTC. Its protein product is CASSLDLGYSSYGYTF. The full variable domain, rest sourced from reference TRBV11-2 and TRBJ1-2, is EAGVAQSPRYKIIEKRQSVAFWCNPISGHATLYWYQQILGQGPKLLIQFQNNGVVDDSQLPKDRFSAERLKGVDSTLKIQPAKLEDSAVYLCASSLDLGYSSYGYTFGSGTRLTVV.

This clonotype occurred many times. The chain has TRBV20-1 and TRBJ2-7; 8 bases fit TRBD2. Germline CDR1 reads DFQATT; CDR2 reads SNEGSKA (reference sequence). The CDR3 spans 14 residues. Losses at the gene ends were 3 bases for V and 6 bases for J; bases not matched to a gene: 10. As DNA, the CDR3 is TGCAGTGCTAGCATTTCCGGGAGGGCGACCGAGCAGTACTTC. Translated: CSASISGRATEQYF.

The rearrangement uses TRBV7-2 and TRBJ2-7, with TRBD2 matching 7 bases. Germline V CDR1 and CDR2: SGHTA, FQGNSA. CDR3 length equals 16 residues. The J segment lost 3 bases and the V segment lost 4 bases, leaving 12 bases of the junction unmatched. The CDR3 region is CASSWGGGSWDYEQYF. The CDR3 DNA follows: TGTGCCAGCAGCTGGGGGGGGGGGTCCTGGGACTACGAGCAGTACTTC.

This clonotype was found a few times. The chain carries TRBV14 and TRBJ1-5; D unresolved. Deletions cut 4 bases from V and 3 bases from J, with 7 bases between. This CDR3 is 13 amino acids long. Looked up from germline, CDR1 is SGHDN and CDR2 is FVKESK. CDR3 amino acids: CASSRGLNQPQHF. The CDR3 nucleotides read TGTGCCAGCAGCCGAGGACTCAATCAGCCCCAGCATTTT.

The rearrangement uses TRBV28 and TRBJ2-3; a possible D gene is TRBD2 (5 bases). The CDR3 runs 12 residues. Between the trimmed V and J ends, which lost 2 bases and 15 bases, there was a span of 15 bases. The germline CDR1 and CDR2 sequences are MDHEN and SYDVKM. DNA of the CDR3: TGTGCCAGCAGTTTACCTAGCCCTCCCCCCTATTTT. Translation gives CASSLPSPPPYF.

This clonotype was seen repeatedly, ten times or more. The chain joins TRBV28 to TRBJ1-2; possible D gene TRBD1, 5 bases. This CDR3 comprises 14 residues. With 5 bases removed from V and 5 bases from J, the gap between germline ends came to 15 bases. Germline assignment: CDR1 MDHEN and CDR2 SYDVKM. The CDR3 loop is CASSPTGRPYGYTF. CDR3 in DNA: TGTGCCAGCAGTCCAACGGGGCGTCCGTATGGCTACACCTTC.

The gene calls are TRBV19 and TRBJ2-1, with D uncertain. This CDR3 region has 14 residues. The ends were cut back, 3 bases at V and 0 bases at J, with 6 bases in the middle. Per germline, CDR1 LNHDA and CDR2 SQIVND (reference sequence). CDR3 amino acids: CASSMIVSYNEQFF. CDR3 sequence (DNA): TGTGCCAGTAGTATGATCGTCTCCTACAATGAGCAGTTCTTC.

At least ten counts were recorded for this clonotype. The chain has TRBV28 and TRBJ2-7; 10 bases are shared with TRBD1. V was clipped by 11 bases and J by 3 bases; unmatched bases: 10. Germline CDR1 reads MDHEN; CDR2 reads SYDVKM. This CDR3 is 14 amino acids long. The chain's CDR3 is CAVVSGTGDYEQYF. DNA of the CDR3: TGTGCCGTAGTTTCTGGGACAGGGGACTACGAGCAGTACTTC. The whole variable domain, filled in from reference TRBV28 and TRBJ2-7, reads DVKVTQSSRYLVKRTGEKVFLECVQDMDHENMFWYRQDPGLGLRLIYFSYDVKMKEKGDIPEGYSVSREKKERFSLILESASTNQTSMYLCAVVSGTGDYEQYFGPGTRLTVT.

There are a few counts of this clonotype. This chain joins TRBV12-5 and TRBJ2-1; D is possibly TRBD2 (5 bases). Germline V CDR1 and CDR2: LGHNT, FRNRAP. Deletions cut 1 base from V and 10 bases from J, with 11 bases between. This CDR3 spans 13 amino acids. Written as DNA, the CDR3 is TGTGCTAGTGGTTTGGGATCCTCGGGAGAGCAGTTCTTC. Residues: CASGLGSSGEQFF.

The chain couples TRBV29-1 to TRBJ2-7; 8 bases line up with TRBD2. The CDR3 extends over 11 amino acids. The germline CDR1 and CDR2 sequences are SQVTM and ANQGSEA. V shed 7 bases and J 4 bases; nucleotides not matched to a gene: 3. The CDR3 sequence: CSAGGQYEQYF. In DNA form, the CDR3 reads TGCAGCGCGGGGGGGCAGTACGAGCAGTACTTC.

This clonotype turned up a few times. V and J are TRBV18 and TRBJ1-2, with D possibly matching TRBD1 (5 bases). Per germline, CDR1 KGHSH and CDR2 LQKENI. The CDR3 is 16 amino acids. The V gene lost 3 bases and the J gene lost 4 bases, with 18 bases spanning the gap. The CDR3 coding sequence is TGTGCCAGCTCACCCTCTCCAGGGACCCGTTTCTATGGCTACACCTTC. This codes for CASSPSPGTRFYGYTF.

This chain connects TRBV6-2 or TRBV6-3 to TRBJ2-1, with TRBD1 matching over 9 bases. CDR1 MNHEY and CDR2 SVGEGT come from the germline V gene. The J segment lost 2 bases and the V segment lost 9 bases, leaving 8 bases of the junction unmatched. The CDR3 is 15 residues long. The CDR3 sequence: CASSGDRDAYNEQFF. For the CDR3, the DNA is TGTGCCAGTAGTGGGGACAGGGATGCCTACAATGAGCAGTTCTTC.

This clonotype was counted many times. The V gene is TRBV7-3, the J gene TRBJ2-7; 12 positions match TRBD2. CDR1 and CDR2 from the germline V gene are SGHTA and FQGTGA. CDR3 length: 14 amino acids. Unmatched junction bases numbered 1, after V lost 5 bases and J lost 2 bases. This chain's CDR3 is CASSPSGRAYEQYF. The CDR3 DNA sequence: TGTGCCAGCAGCCCTAGCGGGAGGGCCTACGAGCAGTACTTC.

This clonotype was counted ten times or more. V usage is TRBV6-1 and J usage is TRBJ2-7; 7 nucleotides agree with TRBD1. The CDR3 covers 18 residues. V shed 7 bases and J 0 bases; nucleotides not matched to a gene: 18. Germline-derived CDR1 and CDR2 are MNHNS and SASEGT. The CDR3 nucleotides read TGTGCCAGCAAGACAGGGTTCGGTTTCCGAAATCCCTCCTACGAGCAGTACTTC. It encodes CASKTGFGFRNPSYEQYF.

J is TRBJ1-1 and V is TRBV27; D call uncertain. The CDR3 loop spans 13 amino acids. V lost 8 bases and J lost 1, with 11 bases in between. Germline V gene data show CDR1 as MNHEY and CDR2 as SMNVEV (reference sequence). DNA for the CDR3: TGTGCCAGCGCCGGGCAAAAGAACACTGAAGCTTTCTTT. Translating gives CASAGQKNTEAFF.

About this clonotype: A much larger clone lies one base from this, so it may be a read error. V and J are TRBV19 and TRBJ1-5, with 9 bases identical to TRBD1. The ends lost 5 bases at V and 5 bases at J; junction bases unmatched: 7. The CDR3 has 15 residues. Germline-derived CDR1 and CDR2 are LNHDA and SQIVND (reference sequence). The DNA of the CDR3 is TGTGCCAGTAGTGCGCCCCGGGACAGGGATCAGCCCCAGCATTTT. It specifies CASSAPRDRDQPQHF.